This entry lists 15 T cell receptor beta chains sequenced from one sample in a study of cytomegalovirus exposure and HLA in healthy donors. PCR amplification relied on 60 Vbeta primers (plus 13 Jbeta primers). Sequencing used immunoSEQ multiplex PCR; TCRdb keeps in-frame clones, though not all of them. The table includes under 140,000 clones, about three quarters detected once. The specimen was PBMCs. These receptors came from a woman aged 60 to 75 in good health and CMV-seropositive.

The chain couples TRBV25-1 to TRBJ2-3; no firm D call. CDR3 size: 12 residues. With 3 bases removed from V and 5 bases from J, the gap between germline ends came to 6 bases. Germline V gene sequence: CDR1 MGHDK, CDR2 SYGVNS. CDR3 in amino acids: CASSDSVDTQYF. The DNA for the CDR3 is TGTGCCAGCAGTGACTCCGTAGATACGCAGTATTTT.

This clone was seen a single time. V is TRBV5-1 and J is TRBJ1-2; 11 nucleotides align to TRBD1. The CDR3 has 17 residues. J gave up 6 bases and V 2 bases, and 12 bases lay outside the gene matches. Looked up from germline, CDR1 is SGHRS and CDR2 is YFSETQ. In DNA form, the CDR3 reads TGCGCCAGCAGCTTCCCCGGGACAGGGGGGCTTCAGGATGGCTACACCTTC. It encodes CASSFPGTGGLQDGYTF.

V is TRBV4-2 and J is TRBJ2-2; maybe TRBD1 (6 bases). The germline V gene has CDR1 LGHNA and CDR2 YNFKEQ. CDR3 length equals 13 residues. Trimming stripped 6 bases from V and 6 bases from J, with 11 bases between. The CDR3 loop reads CASRRGGPGELFF. As DNA, the CDR3 is TGTGCCAGCAGGCGAGGGGGACCCGGGGAGCTGTTTTTT.

The CDR3 nucleotides are TGTGCCAGCTCACCCCGACAAGTCCAAGAGACCCAGTACTTC. Translation: CASSPRQVQETQYF. The genes are TRBV18 and TRBJ2-5, with unresolved D. V was trimmed by 3 bases and J by 1 base, leaving 9 bases between them. The germline V gene has CDR1 KGHSH and CDR2 LQKENI. The CDR3 extends over 14 amino acids. Using reference TRBV18 and TRBJ2-5 for the parts outside the CDR3, the full variable domain is NAGVMQNPRHLVRRRGQEARLRCSPMKGHSHVYWYRQLPEEGLKFMVYLQKENIIDESGMPKERFSAEFPKEGPSILRIQQVVRGDSAAYFCASSPRQVQETQYFGPGTRLLVL.

The chain is built from TRBV6-1 and TRBJ2-3; maybe TRBD1 (6 bases). V gave up 7 bases and J gave up 0 bases, with 14 bases separating them. The CDR3 loop spans 15 amino acids. CDR1 is MNHNS and CDR2 is SASEGT in the germline V gene. The CDR3 protein is CASIWDTLSTDTQYF. The CDR3 region has the DNA TGTGCCAGCATTTGGGACACTCTCAGCACAGATACGCAGTATTTT.

The rearrangement uses TRBV7-3 and TRBJ2-5; 11 bases line up with TRBD2. V was pared by 5 bases and J by 1 base, with 9 bases of the junction left unmatched. Germline CDR1 reads SGHTA; CDR2 reads FQGTGA. This CDR3 is 17 amino acids long. The chain's CDR3 is CASSHLAGGPGQETQYF. In DNA form, the CDR3 reads TGTGCCAGCAGCCACCTAGCGGGGGGCCCGGGCCAAGAGACCCAGTACTTC.

There are a few counts of this clone. V usage is TRBV7-3 and J usage is TRBJ2-7; D is perhaps TRBD2 (5 bases). V was shortened by 3 bases and J by 7 bases, with 16 bases between the two germline ends. Germline values: CDR1 SGHTA, CDR2 FQGTGA. The CDR3 totals 14 residues. Here the CDR3 reads CASSFTLSSREQYF. CDR3 sequence (DNA): TGTGCCAGCAGCTTCACCCTATCTAGCCGAGAGCAGTACTTC.

The chain joins TRBV6-5 to TRBJ2-7; 9 nucleotides line up with TRBD1. Germline V CDR1 and CDR2: MNHEY, SVGAGI. J gave up 3 bases and V 6 bases, and 9 bases lay outside the gene matches. The CDR3 covers 15 residues. The CDR3 protein is CASRPGTGRIYEQYF. The CDR3 DNA sequence: TGTGCCAGCAGACCCGGGACAGGGAGGATCTACGAGCAGTACTTC.

The V call is TRBV4-2, the J call TRBJ2-4, with 8 bases lining up with TRBD1. Germline values: CDR1 LGHNA, CDR2 YNFKEQ. The CDR3 totals 15 residues. V shed 1 base and J 10 bases; nucleotides not matched to a gene: 9. The CDR3 nucleotides are TGTGCCAGCAGCCAAGTGGACAGGGAGGAGGATATTCAGTACTTC. It translates to CASSQVDREEDIQYF.

This chain connects TRBV6-1 to TRBJ1-1; the D is unclear. The CDR3 consists of 12 residues. V was clipped by 4 bases and J by 2 bases, with 5 bases between them. Germline values: CDR1 MNHNS, CDR2 SASEGT. CDR3 nucleotide sequence: TGTGCCAGCAGTGCGGGAAACACTGAAGCTTTCTTT. The encoded protein is CASSAGNTEAFF.

This chain links TRBV2 with TRBJ2-2, with D unresolved. Trimming shortened V by 7 bases and J by 5 bases, and 11 bases separated the two germline ends. This CDR3 has 13 amino acids. CDR1 and CDR2 (germline): SNHLY, FYNNEI. CDR3 nucleotides: TGTGCCAGCACCCGGTCCGGGACCGGGGAGCTGTTTTTT. Protein product: CASTRSGTGELFF.

The chain couples TRBV15 to TRBJ2-2, with D perhaps matching TRBD1 (5 bases). Trimming removed 1 base at V and 3 bases at J, with 6 bases between. Germline V gene sequence: CDR1 LNHNV, CDR2 YYDKDF (reference sequence). The CDR3 runs 14 residues. This CDR3 is CATSRARDTGELFF. In nucleotides, the CDR3 is TGTGCCACCAGCAGAGCCAGGGACACCGGGGAGCTGTTTTTT.

The genes are TRBV18 and TRBJ1-4, with 8 bases that match TRBD1. The CDR3 is 13 amino acids. Unmatched junction bases numbered 1, after V lost 2 bases and J lost 8 bases. Looked up from germline, CDR1 is KGHSH and CDR2 is LQKENI. The CDR3: CASSPGTGEKLFF. The CDR3 bases are TGTGCCAGCTCACCAGGGACAGGCGAAAAACTGTTTTTT.

The V gene is TRBV21-1, the J gene TRBJ2-3; TRBD1 reflects the table's D call only, with no check against the DNA. TRBV21-1 counts as a pseudogene. This CDR3 comprises 15 residues. The chain's CDR3 is CASSGRDRKTDTQYF. In DNA form, the CDR3 reads TGTGCCAGCAGCGGCCGGGACAGGAAAACAGATACGCAGTATTTT.

J is TRBJ2-7 and V is TRBV5-1; TRBD2 matches 16 bases. The J segment lost 11 bases and the V segment lost 5 bases, leaving 4 bases of the junction unmatched. The CDR3 consists of 13 residues. Germline V gene lookup returns CDR1 SGHRS and CDR2 YFSETQ. The CDR3 nucleotides read TGCGCCAGCAGAAACGGGACTAGCGGGAGGGAGTACTTC. This codes for CASRNGTSGREYF.